This T cell receptor (beta chain) was documented in a study of shared clonotypes between healthy human individuals. Selected positively for CCR7 and CD45RO-negative, naive CD8 cells excluded terminally differentiated effector memory CD45RA+ cells. Profiling relied on immunoSEQ multiplex PCR, and the TCRdb table lists in-frame clones only, not all of them. Of about 800,000 clones in the sample, around 96% were seen once. Germline V gives CDR1 SGHTA, CDR2 FQGNSA. V was trimmed by 7 bases and J by 5 bases, leaving 27 bases between them. This CDR3 contains 17 residues. Source material: naive CD8+ T cells sorted from blood. The rearrangement joins TRBV7-2 to TRBJ2-7; D tentatively reads TRBD1 or TRBD2 (5 bases each). This TCR was sampled from a man aged 25-40 years in good health. CDR3 sequence (DNA): TGTGCCAGCAACGGTGGGGGAGATTGGGGTAGTTGGGACGAGCAGTACTTC. It translates to CASNGGGDWGSWDEQYF.